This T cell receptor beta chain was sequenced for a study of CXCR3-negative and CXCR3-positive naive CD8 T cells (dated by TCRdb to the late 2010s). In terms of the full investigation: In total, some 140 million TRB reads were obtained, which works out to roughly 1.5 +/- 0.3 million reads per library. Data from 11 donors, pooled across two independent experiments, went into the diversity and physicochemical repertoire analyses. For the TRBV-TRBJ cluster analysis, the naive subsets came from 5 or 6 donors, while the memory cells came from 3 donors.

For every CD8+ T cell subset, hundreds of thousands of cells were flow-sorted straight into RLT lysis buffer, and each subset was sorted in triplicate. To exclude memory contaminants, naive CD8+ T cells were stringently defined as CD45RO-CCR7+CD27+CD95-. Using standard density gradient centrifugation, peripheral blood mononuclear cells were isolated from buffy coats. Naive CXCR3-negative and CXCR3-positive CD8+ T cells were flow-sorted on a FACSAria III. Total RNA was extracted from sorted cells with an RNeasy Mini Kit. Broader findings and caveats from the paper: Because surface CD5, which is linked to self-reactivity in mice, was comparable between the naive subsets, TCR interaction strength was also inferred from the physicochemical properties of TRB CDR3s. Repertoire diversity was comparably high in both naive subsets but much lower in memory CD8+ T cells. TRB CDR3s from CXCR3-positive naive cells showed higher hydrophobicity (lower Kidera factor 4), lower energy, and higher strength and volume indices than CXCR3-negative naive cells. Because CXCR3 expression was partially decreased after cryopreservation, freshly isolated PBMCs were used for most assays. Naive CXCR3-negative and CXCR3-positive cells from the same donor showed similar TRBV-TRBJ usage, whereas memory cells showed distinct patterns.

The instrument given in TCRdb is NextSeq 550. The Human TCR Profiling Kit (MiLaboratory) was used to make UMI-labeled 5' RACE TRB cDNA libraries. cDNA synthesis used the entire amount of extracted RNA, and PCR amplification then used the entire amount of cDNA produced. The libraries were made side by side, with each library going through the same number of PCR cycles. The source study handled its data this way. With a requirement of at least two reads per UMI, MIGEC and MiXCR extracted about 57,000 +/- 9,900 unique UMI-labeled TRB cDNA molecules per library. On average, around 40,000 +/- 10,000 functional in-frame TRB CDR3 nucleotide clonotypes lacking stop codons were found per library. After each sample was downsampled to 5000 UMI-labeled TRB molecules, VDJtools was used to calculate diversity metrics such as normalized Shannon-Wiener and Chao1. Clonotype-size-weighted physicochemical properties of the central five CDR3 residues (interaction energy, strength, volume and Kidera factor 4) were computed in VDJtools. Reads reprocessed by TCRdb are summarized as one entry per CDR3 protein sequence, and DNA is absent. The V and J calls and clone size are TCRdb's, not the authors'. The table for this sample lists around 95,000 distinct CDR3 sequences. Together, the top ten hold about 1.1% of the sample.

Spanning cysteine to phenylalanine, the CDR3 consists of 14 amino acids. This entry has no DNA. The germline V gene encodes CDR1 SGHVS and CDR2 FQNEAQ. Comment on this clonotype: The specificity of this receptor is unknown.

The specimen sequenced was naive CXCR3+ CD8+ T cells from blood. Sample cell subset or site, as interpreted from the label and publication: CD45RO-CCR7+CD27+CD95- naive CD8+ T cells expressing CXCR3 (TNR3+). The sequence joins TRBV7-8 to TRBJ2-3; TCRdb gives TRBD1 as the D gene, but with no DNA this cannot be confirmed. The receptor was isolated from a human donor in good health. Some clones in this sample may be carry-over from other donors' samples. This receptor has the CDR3 CASSVSGGADTQYF.